Presented here are 28 T cell receptor beta chains from one specimen sequenced in a study of breast tumors, draining lymph nodes, adjacent tissues. One entry per CDR3 protein results from TCRdb running MiXCR on the multiplex PCR reads. The data contain about 110,000 distinct CDR3 sequences, around 30% of them seen just once; the ten biggest clones take up approximately 5%. Breast cancer patients provided tissue from their axillary draining lymph nodes. The sample comprised axillary lymph node tissue. These receptors all stem from a female donor with breast cancer. Some clones in this sample may be carry-over from other donors' samples.

There are many counts of this clonotype. The genes are TRBV6-4 and TRBJ2-3; 9 bases line up with TRBD1. This CDR3 is 13 amino acids long. CDR1 MRHNA and CDR2 SNTAGT come from the germline V gene. The trim removed 6 bases at V and 4 bases at J, leaving 2 bases unmatched. The CDR3, as DNA: TGTGCCAGCAGGCGGACAGGGGCAGATACGCAGTATTTT. Translation: CASRRTGADTQYF.

This clonotype was observed at least ten times. The chain employs TRBV5-1 and TRBJ1-2; the D is unclear. Trimming stripped 0 bases from V and 5 bases from J, with 11 bases between. Germline-derived CDR1 and CDR2 are SGHRS and YFSETQ. CDR3 size: 14 residues. CDR3: CASSLDYSFYGYTF. The CDR3 DNA sequence: TGCGCCAGCAGCTTGGATTACAGCTTTTATGGCTACACCTTC.

The chain joins TRBV27 to TRBJ2-2; D unresolved. Germline V gene data show CDR1 as MNHEY and CDR2 as SMNVEV (reference sequence). The CDR3 runs to 14 residues. Trimming removed 0 bases from V and 4 bases from J, with 6 bases in between. The CDR3 bases are TGTGCCAGCAGTTTATCCTTGGGCACCGGGGAGCTGTTTTTT. Residues: CASSLSLGTGELFF.

This clonotype was detected ten times or more. The rearrangement joins TRBV11-2 to TRBJ1-2, with a tentative D call TRBD1 (5 bases). V gave up 1 base and J gave up 3 bases, with 24 bases separating them. Germline CDR1 reads SGHAT; CDR2 reads FQNNGV. The CDR3 totals 19 residues. The CDR3 loop is CASSLGLGQGALTDYGYTF. The CDR3, as DNA: TGTGCCAGCAGCTTAGGCTTAGGCCAGGGTGCCCTAACTGACTATGGCTACACCTTC.

This clonotype was recorded many times. The chain employs TRBV6-6 and TRBJ1-6; D is unclear. The germline V and J ends were trimmed by 6 bases and 0 bases, with 15 bases remaining between them. Germline V gene data show CDR1 as MNHNY and CDR2 as SVGAGI (reference sequence). The CDR3 has 17 residues. CDR3 region: CASRTRTSSSYNSPLHF. CDR3 nucleotide sequence: TGTGCCAGCAGAACAAGGACCAGTAGCTCCTATAATTCACCCCTCCACTTT.

This clonotype was detected many times. The V gene is TRBV5-4, the J gene TRBJ2-7; TRBD2 matches 9 bases. From germline, CDR1 is SGHNT and CDR2 YYREEE (reference sequence). The CDR3 contains 15 residues. V gave up 4 bases and J gave up 0 bases; unmatched junction bases: 5. The CDR3 DNA reads TGTGCCAGCAGCGATGGGACTAGCACCTCCTACGAGCAGTACTTC. Translation gives CASSDGTSTSYEQYF.

This clonotype was observed a handful of times. The rearrangement links TRBV28 to TRBJ1-6, with D possibly matching TRBD1 (6 bases). The V gene lost 4 bases and the J gene lost 4 bases, with 26 bases spanning the gap. CDR3 length: 20 residues. Germline lookup yields CDR1 MDHEN and CDR2 SYDVKM. CDR3 residues: CASSSLNLRGRGLYNSPLHF. DNA of the CDR3: TGTGCCAGCAGTTCCCTCAATCTCAGGGGAAGGGGATTATATAATTCACCCCTCCACTTT. Based on the CDR3 plus reference TRBV28 and TRBJ1-6, the full variable domain is DVKVTQSSRYLVKRTGEKVFLECVQDMDHENMFWYRQDPGLGLRLIYFSYDVKMKEKGDIPEGYSVSREKKERFSLILESASTNQTSMYLCASSSLNLRGRGLYNSPLHFGNGTRLTVT.

This clonotype was observed many times. Just one base apart from a much larger clone, this may be a read error. The gene calls are TRBV7-2 and TRBJ2-7; D is uncertain. CDR3 size: 12 residues. Per the germline V gene, CDR1 is SGHTA and CDR2 is FQGNSA. Between the trimmed V and J ends, which lost 4 bases and 4 bases, there was a span of 8 bases. The DNA of the CDR3 is TGTGCCAGCAGCTCCTCTCTTTACGAGCAGTACTTC. Its protein is CASSSSLYEQYF.

This clonotype was found many times. The genes are TRBV3-1 and TRBJ1-3; D is possibly TRBD1 (6 bases). Germline CDR1 reads LGHDT; CDR2 reads YNNKEL (reference sequence). Trimming removed 0 bases at V and 8 bases at J, with 14 bases between. The CDR3 consists of 15 residues. DNA for the CDR3: TGTGCCAGCAGCCAAGAGTACAGGGCCCTACACACCATATATTTT. Translated, it gives CASSQEYRALHTIYF.

Turning to this clonotype: A clone one base away is much larger, so this may be a read error. This chain links TRBV11-2 with TRBJ2-7, with 7 bases that match TRBD2. The trim removed 4 bases at V and 6 bases at J, leaving 9 bases unmatched. Germline lookup yields CDR1 SGHAT and CDR2 FQNNGV. The CDR3 is made up of 14 amino acids. CDR3 residues: CASSSAGRATEQYF. The CDR3 DNA sequence: TGTGCCAGCAGCTCTGCAGGGAGGGCGACCGAGCAGTACTTC. Full variable domain (rest looked up from reference TRBV11-2 and TRBJ2-7): EAGVAQSPRYKIIEKRQSVAFWCNPISGHATLYWYQQILGQGPKLLIQFQNNGVVDDSQLPKDRFSAERLKGVDSTLKIQPAKLEDSAVYLCASSSAGRATEQYFGPGTRLTVT.

This clonotype was seen a handful of times. The chain links TRBV28 to TRBJ1-1; D call uncertain. The CDR3 runs 11 residues. Germline CDR1 and CDR2: MDHEN and SYDVKM. V was shortened by 4 bases and J by 4 bases, with 4 bases between the two germline ends. CDR3 amino acids: CASSSLTEAFF. The CDR3 nucleotides read TGTGCCAGCAGTTCGCTCACTGAAGCTTTCTTT.

In this sample, this clonotype turned up many times. The chain couples TRBV10-3 to TRBJ2-2; unclear D gene. The CDR3 totals 15 residues. The V end lost 6 bases, the J end lost 2 bases, and 13 bases lay between the germline ends. Germline loops: CDR1 ENHRY, CDR2 SYGVKD. CDR3 loop: CAIRAAHLNTGELFF. CDR3 DNA sequence: TGTGCCATCAGGGCGGCACACCTCAACACCGGGGAGCTGTTTTTT.

The sample holds many counts of this clonotype. The V call is TRBV2, the J call TRBJ1-4; TRBD1 is a possible D gene (6 bases). This CDR3 has 15 amino acids. Trimming took 7 bases from V and 2 from J, leaving 14 bases between them. CDR1 and CDR2 (germline): SNHLY, FYNNEI. As DNA, the CDR3 is TGTGCCAGCACTCAACAGGGTAGCACTAATGAAAAACTGTTTTTT. Translating gives CASTQQGSTNEKLFF.

This clonotype was detected many times. The V and J genes are TRBV27 and TRBJ2-1, with TRBD2 as a possible D gene (5 bases). Trimming cost V 8 bases and J 4 bases, with 21 bases left between them. The CDR3 loop spans 16 amino acids. The germline gives CDR1 MNHEY, CDR2 SMNVEV (reference sequence). The CDR3 loop is CASAPSPPSIYNEQFF. CDR3 DNA sequence: TGTGCCAGCGCCCCTAGTCCCCCTAGCATTTACAATGAGCAGTTCTTC.

This sequence joins TRBV19 and TRBJ2-3; 10 nucleotides line up with TRBD2. CDR1 is LNHDA and CDR2 is SQIVND in the germline V gene (reference sequence). Trimming cost V 4 bases and J 0 bases; bases outside gene matches: 25. This CDR3 spans 23 amino acids. The CDR3 spells CASSTIRDIKPSSGGLSTDTQYF. CDR3 coding DNA: TGTGCCAGTAGTACCATCCGGGACATAAAGCCTTCTAGCGGGGGCCTAAGCACAGATACGCAGTATTTT.

This clonotype has at least ten counts. The CDR3: CSAYGTLTDTQYF. CDR3 DNA: TGCAGTGCTTATGGGACTCTCACAGATACGCAGTATTTT. V usage is TRBV20-1 and J usage is TRBJ2-3, with a possible D match to TRBD2 (6 bases). From germline, CDR1 is DFQATT and CDR2 SNEGSKA (reference sequence). V shed 5 bases and J shed 2 bases, with 11 bases lying between them. The CDR3 runs 13 residues.

The chain is built from TRBV28 and TRBJ2-5; TRBD2 agrees at 7 bases. Germline CDR1 MDHEN, CDR2 SYDVKM. The CDR3 loop spans 15 amino acids. J gave up 1 base and V 6 bases, and 8 bases lay outside the gene matches. DNA for the CDR3: TGTGCCAGCAGGGAGGGGCTAGCGGTCCAAGAGACCCAGTACTTC. The encoded protein is CASREGLAVQETQYF.

This clonotype was observed many times. This chain links TRBV5-8 with TRBJ2-5, with a weak D call TRBD1 (5 bases). The CDR3 contains 14 residues. The germline V and J ends were trimmed by 0 bases and 4 bases, with 10 bases remaining between them. Germline V lookup: CDR1 SGHTS, CDR2 YDEGEE. The CDR3 is CASSLEKGRETQYF. The CDR3 DNA reads TGTGCCAGCAGCTTGGAGAAGGGGCGAGAGACCCAGTACTTC. Full variable domain (remainder filled in from reference TRBV5-8 and TRBJ2-5): EAGVTQSPTHLIKTRGQQATLRCSPISGHTSVYWYQQALGLGLQFLLWYDEGEERNRGNFPPRFSGRQFPNYSSELNVNALELEDSALYLCASSLEKGRETQYFGPGTRLLVL.

The chain has TRBV19 and TRBJ1-5; TRBD1 matches at 7 bases. The CDR3 runs 14 residues. V lost 2 bases to trimming and J lost 5 bases; unmatched junction nucleotides: 3. From germline, CDR1 is LNHDA and CDR2 SQIVND (reference sequence). The CDR3: CASSIKGADQPQHF. CDR3 sequence (DNA): TGTGCCAGTAGTATAAAGGGGGCGGATCAGCCCCAGCATTTT.

The chain couples TRBV30 to TRBJ1-1, with 8 bases that match TRBD1. V shed 3 bases, J shed 9 bases, and the junction held 12 bases outside the gene matches. Looked up from germline, CDR1 is GTSNPN and CDR2 is SVGIG (reference sequence). This CDR3 spans 14 amino acids. CDR3: CAWSTPKDRDKAFF. As DNA, the CDR3 is TGTGCCTGGAGCACCCCCAAGGACAGGGATAAAGCTTTCTTT.

This clonotype has a count of ten or more. The V call is TRBV19, the J call TRBJ2-1, with 7 bases fitting TRBD2. The CDR3 is 15 residues long. Germline loops: CDR1 LNHDA, CDR2 SQIVND (reference sequence). Germline trimming cut 5 bases from V and 4 bases from J; bases unmatched to any gene: 8. The CDR3 sequence is CASSPNSGAYNEQFF. CDR3 nucleotide sequence: TGTGCCAGTAGTCCCAACAGCGGGGCTTACAATGAGCAGTTCTTC. Combining the CDR3 with reference TRBV19 and TRBJ2-1 gives the whole variable domain DGGITQSPKYLFRKEGQNVTLSCEQNLNHDAMYWYRQDPGQGLRLIYYSQIVNDFQKGDIAEGYSVSREKKESFPLTVTSAQKNPTAFYLCASSPNSGAYNEQFFGPGTRLTVL.

A few counts support this clonotype. This clone may be a read error of a much larger clone one base away. This chain uses TRBV4-1 with TRBJ1-2; no reliable D call. V gave up 5 bases and J gave up 1 base, with 11 bases separating them. The germline gives CDR1 MGHRA, CDR2 YSYEKL. This CDR3 is 14 amino acids long. The CDR3: CASSTIGDNYGYTF. In DNA, the CDR3 is TGCGCCAGCAGCACAATCGGGGATAACTATGGCTACACCTTC.

This clonotype occurred many times. The chain links TRBV7-2 to TRBJ2-5; 7 bases agree with TRBD1. The germline CDR1 and CDR2 sequences are SGHTA and FQGNSA. J lost 5 bases, V lost 1 base, and 7 bases had no gene match. The CDR3 contains 15 residues. CDR3 nucleotides: TGTGCCAGCAGCTTAGTGGTGACAGGGCGGGAGACCCAGTACTTC. This codes for CASSLVVTGRETQYF.

This clonotype has at least ten counts. Germline and junction disagree at one end, which may indicate a read error. The genes are TRBV7-7 and TRBJ2-2; tentative D call: TRBD2 (6 bases). Germline-derived CDR1 and CDR2 are SSHAT and FNYEAQ (reference sequence). This CDR3 is 12 amino acids long. In nucleotides, the CDR3 is TGTGCTAGCAGCTGGGGGGCCGGGGAGCTGTTTTTT. Its protein is CASSWGAGELFF.

This clonotype showed up just a few times. One end of the junction is discordant with germline, which a read error may explain. The rearrangement uses TRBV7-9 and TRBJ2-6; D is perhaps TRBD1 (5 bases). CDR3 length: 15 residues. Germline loops: CDR1 SEHNR, CDR2 FQNEAQ (reference sequence). The CDR3 reads CASSFTTTGANVLPF. The CDR3 bases are TGTGCCAGCAGCTTCACAACCACTGGGGCCAACGTCCTGCCTTTC.

This clonotype occurred a few times. The chain carries TRBV12-3 or TRBV12-4 and TRBJ1-1; D gene uncertain. The ends were cut back, 5 bases at V and 3 bases at J, with 4 bases in the middle. CDR3 size: 11 residues. In DNA, the CDR3 is TGTGCCAGCAGTAAGTACACTGAAGCTTTCTTT. It encodes CASSKYTEAFF.

This chain joins TRBV12-3 or TRBV12-4 and TRBJ1-5, with 7 bases identical to TRBD1. This CDR3 contains 15 residues. V shed 6 bases, J shed 2 bases, and the junction held 7 bases outside the gene matches. CDR3 sequence: CASSVGQGGNQPQHF. CDR3 sequence (DNA): TGTGCCAGCAGCGTGGGGCAGGGGGGCAATCAGCCCCAGCATTTT.

This clonotype has ten or more counts. V and J are TRBV3-2 and TRBJ2-5; no DNA check was done on the table's D call, TRBD2. TRBV3-2 is reported as a pseudogene. The CDR3 is 16 residues long. The CDR3 spells CASSQEHLRTEETQYF. CDR3 nucleotides: TGTGCCAGCAGCCAGGAACACCTCCGAACGGAAGAGACCCAGTACTTC.